Listed here are 8 T cell receptor beta chains from one sample, sequenced in a study of blood T cell repertoires in COVID-19 (TCRdb year 2020). The method was the immunoSEQ multiplex PCR assay. TCRdb took this table from immuneACCESS and kept in-frame rearrangements with V and J called. Such tables lack part of the clones; where checked against another copy, unresolved V genes explain under half of the gap, and the rest is unexplained. The sample has roughly 29,000 clones on record, 83% of them singletons. Roughly 25% of the sample rests with the top ten. The sequenced sample consisted of peripheral blood. These receptors were taken from a man between 65 and 79 years old with active COVID-19.

This chain uses TRBV30 with TRBJ2-7, with 8 bases aligning to TRBD2. Looked up from germline, CDR1 is GTSNPN and CDR2 is SVGIG (reference sequence). This CDR3 has 14 residues. V lost 2 bases and J lost 2; bases outside the gene matches: 5. DNA for the CDR3: TGTGCCTGGAGTATTCAAGCGGGGGCCTACGAGCAGTACTTC. This encodes CAWSIQAGAYEQYF. The full variable domain, rest sourced from reference TRBV30 and TRBJ2-7, is SQTIHQWPATLVQPVGSPLSLECTVEGTSNPNLYWYRQAAGRGLQLLFYSVGIGQISSEVPQNLSASRPQDRQFILSSKKLLLSDSGFYLCAWSIQAGAYEQYFGPGTRLTVT.

V gene TRBV19 combines with J gene TRBJ2-7, with D possibly matching TRBD1 (6 bases). Trimming left V 4 bases short and J 7 bases short, with 11 bases between. Per germline, CDR1 LNHDA and CDR2 SQIVND (reference sequence). CDR3 length: 12 amino acids. CDR3 amino acids: CASSKQGWEQYF. In nucleotides, the CDR3 is TGTGCCAGTAGTAAACAGGGCTGGGAGCAGTACTTC.

The chain carries TRBV2 and TRBJ1-5, with D maybe TRBD1 (6 bases). V lost 7 bases to trimming and J lost 0 bases, with 10 bases between them. The CDR3 loop spans 14 amino acids. The V gene's germline CDR1 is SNHLY and CDR2 FYNNEI. The CDR3 DNA follows: TGTGCCAGCAAAGGGGACAATAGCAATCAGCCCCAGCATTTT. It specifies CASKGDNSNQPQHF.

In its sample, this clone was seen once. The chain carries TRBV19 and TRBJ2-7; D perhaps matches TRBD1 (6 bases). The CDR3 has 14 residues. The V end was cut by 2 bases, the J end by 0 bases, with 8 bases between. Germline CDR1 reads LNHDA; CDR2 reads SQIVND (reference sequence). The CDR3 spells CASSIKGGSYEQYF. Here the CDR3 DNA reads TGTGCCAGTAGTATAAAAGGGGGCTCCTACGAGCAGTACTTC.

In DNA, the CDR3 is TGTGCCAGCCGACTAGCGGGGGGATACAACAATGAGCAGTTCTTC. The encoded protein is CASRLAGGYNNEQFF. The V and J genes are TRBV2 and TRBJ2-1; the match to TRBD2 covers 13 bases. CDR1 and CDR2 (germline): SNHLY, FYNNEI. After removal of 8 bases from V and 5 bases from J, the junction contained 6 bases not matched to a gene. This CDR3 is 15 amino acids long.

The chain links TRBV3-1 (or the pseudogene TRBV3-2) to TRBJ2-7; TRBD2 aligns across 9 bases. V gave up 8 bases and J gave up 0 bases; unmatched junction bases: 2. The length of the CDR3 is 13 residues. Per the germline V gene, CDR1 is LGHDT and CDR2 is YNNKEL (reference sequence). The chain's CDR3 is CASRAGGSYEQYF. The CDR3 coding sequence is TGTGCCAGCCGAGCGGGGGGCTCCTACGAGCAGTACTTC.

This chain links TRBV12-5 with TRBJ1-1; D is perhaps TRBD1 (6 bases). Germline V gives CDR1 LGHNT, CDR2 FRNRAP. CDR3 length: 15 residues. Trimming removed 9 bases at V and 5 bases at J, with 22 bases between. The CDR3 sequence is CASTNREGPGTEAFF. CDR3 nucleotides: TGTGCTAGCACGAACAGGGAGGGTCCGGGGACTGAAGCTTTCTTT.

CDR3 nucleotides: TGTGCCAGCAGGGGGCACAGTTCCTACGAGCAGTACTTC. This sequence encodes CASRGHSSYEQYF. The genes are TRBV6-5 and TRBJ2-7; D may be TRBD1 (5 bases). The CDR3 sequence is 13 residues long. V shed 6 bases and J shed 1 base, with 10 bases lying between them. CDR1 and CDR2 (germline): MNHEY, SVGAGI.